These 17 T cell receptor beta chains originate from one sample sequenced in a study of OX40 agonist ivuxolimab in advanced cancers. The protocol was immunoSEQ multiplex PCR, while the TCRdb copy is restricted to in-frame clones and leaves out a portion. The table lists 20,000 to 25,000 clones, roughly 84% of them singletons. Specimen: CD4+ or CD8+ T cells sorted from blood, collected in a trial of the OX40 agonist ivuxolimab. These receptors all come from an adult with an advanced solid tumor such as melanoma, head and neck, liver or kidney cancer.

This chain links TRBV5-4 with TRBJ2-3, with unresolved D. V was trimmed by 0 bases and J by 5 bases, leaving 13 bases between them. Germline assignment: CDR1 SGHNT and CDR2 YYREEE (reference sequence). The CDR3 length is 15 residues. The CDR3, as DNA: TGTGCCAGCAGCTTGGAAATAAAAGCCCAAGATACGCAGTATTTT. This encodes CASSLEIKAQDTQYF.

This clone was observed a single time. The chain is built from TRBV15 and TRBJ2-7, with TRBD1 as a possible D gene (5 bases). Germline V lookup: CDR1 LNHNV, CDR2 YYDKDF (reference sequence). The germline V and J ends were trimmed by 0 bases and 8 bases, with 17 bases remaining between them. The CDR3 extends over 15 amino acids. The CDR3 nucleotides are TGTGCCACCAGCAGAGATCAGGGATTCTACAGCCAGCAGTACTTC. It is translated as CATSRDQGFYSQQYF.

The gene calls are TRBV5-4 and TRBJ1-5, with TRBD1 matching over 7 bases. V lost 4 bases to trimming and J lost 7 bases; unmatched junction nucleotides: 5. CDR1 SGHNT and CDR2 YYREEE come from the germline V gene (reference sequence). The length of the CDR3 is 13 residues. CDR3 in DNA: TGTGCCAGCAGCGCAGGGGGGGAACAGCCCCAGCATTTT. Translating it yields CASSAGGEQPQHF.

The genes are TRBV5-4 and TRBJ2-7, with TRBD1 matching 7 bases. V shed 0 bases and J 0 bases; nucleotides not matched to a gene: 6. The CDR3 contains 16 residues. From germline, CDR1 is SGHNT and CDR2 YYREEE (reference sequence). CDR3 protein: CASSLVPGQISYEQYF. As DNA, the CDR3 is TGTGCCAGCAGCTTGGTACCGGGACAGATCTCCTACGAGCAGTACTTC.

V gene TRBV11-2 combines with J gene TRBJ2-4; possibly TRBD1 for D (5 bases). The length of the CDR3 is 14 residues. The germline gives CDR1 SGHAT, CDR2 FQNNGV. The V end was cut by 3 bases, the J end by 1 base, with 7 bases between. This CDR3 reads CASSLAGAKNIQYF. The CDR3 DNA reads TGTGCCAGCAGCTTGGCAGGGGCCAAAAACATTCAGTACTTC.

The genes are TRBV29-1 and TRBJ2-3; D possibly corresponds to TRBD1 (5 bases). V lost 0 bases and J lost 0, with 10 bases in between. The CDR3 contains 15 residues. CDR1 is SQVTM, CDR2 ANQGSEA, per germline. As DNA, the CDR3 is TGCAGCGTTGAAGATCGGACACAGAGCACAGATACGCAGTATTTT. Translating gives CSVEDRTQSTDTQYF.

The V gene is TRBV30, the J gene TRBJ1-1; no definite D call. This CDR3 contains 14 residues. Germline V gene data show CDR1 as GTSNPN and CDR2 as SVGIG (reference sequence). The V end lost 2 bases, the J end lost 4 bases, and 14 bases lay between the germline ends. The CDR3 nucleotides read TGTGCCTGGAGTCCTACCCGGAGGAGCACTGAAGCTTTCTTT. This codes for CAWSPTRRSTEAFF.

This CDR3 is CASSPDGGALDTQYF. The CDR3 DNA reads as TGTGCCAGCAGCCCCGACGGGGGGGCCTTGGATACGCAGTATTTT. The chain recombines TRBV7-9 with TRBJ2-3; 8 positions match TRBD2. CDR1 and CDR2 (germline): SEHNR, FQNEAQ (reference sequence). The CDR3 covers 15 residues. V dropped 5 bases and J dropped 6; count of bases not matched to a gene: 10. The variable domain in full, with the rest retrieved from reference TRBV7-9 and TRBJ2-3, is DTGVSQNPRHKITKRGQNVTFRCDPISEHNRLYWYRQTLGQGPEFLTYFQNEAQLEKSRLLSDRFSAERPKGSFSTLEIQRTEQGDSAMYLCASSPDGGALDTQYFGPGTRLTVL.

The J gene is TRBJ1-2, the V gene TRBV5-5; TRBD1 might be the D (6 bases). Trimming pared 3 bases from V and 3 bases from J, leaving 12 bases between. This CDR3 region has 14 residues. CDR1 SGHKS and CDR2 YYEKEE come from the germline V gene (reference sequence). This chain's CDR3 is CASSSWGLHYGYTF. The CDR3 nucleotides read TGTGCCAGCAGCTCCTGGGGGCTTCACTATGGCTACACCTTC. Filled out from reference TRBV5-5 and TRBJ1-2, the complete variable domain reads DAGVTQSPTHLIKTRGQQVTLRCSPISGHKSVSWYQQVLGQGPQFIFQYYEKEERGRGNFPDRFSARQFPNYSSELNVNALLLGDSALYLCASSSWGLHYGYTFGSGTRLTVV.

The V and J genes are TRBV5-1 and TRBJ2-7; D gene ambiguous. The V gene's germline CDR1 is SGHRS and CDR2 YFSETQ. The length of the CDR3 is 14 residues. V was shortened by 0 bases and J by 0 bases, with 7 bases between the two germline ends. CDR3 residues: CASSLGWSSYEQYF. CDR3 bases: TGCGCCAGCAGCTTGGGGTGGAGCTCCTACGAGCAGTACTTC.

This chain uses TRBV19 with TRBJ1-5, with D possibly being TRBD1 (5 bases). The V and J ends lost 1 base and 4 bases respectively, with 14 bases between them. This CDR3 has 16 residues. In germline, CDR1 is LNHDA, CDR2 SQIVND (reference sequence). CDR3 sequence (DNA): TGTGCCAGTAGTATAGGAATTAGGGGCAGGAATCAGCCCCAGCATTTT. Translated, it gives CASSIGIRGRNQPQHF.

The V gene is TRBV5-1, the J gene TRBJ1-1; D is unresolved. The V gene lost 4 bases and the J gene lost 6 bases, with 13 bases spanning the gap. CDR3 length: 13 residues. Germline V lookup: CDR1 SGHRS, CDR2 YFSETQ. The CDR3 protein is CASSPRTASEAFF. In nucleotides, the CDR3 is TGCGCCAGCAGCCCGCGGACGGCCTCTGAAGCTTTCTTT.

The chain uses TRBV27 and TRBJ2-1; 9 bases are shared with TRBD2. Germline CDR1 is MNHEY and CDR2 is SMNVEV (reference sequence). The CDR3 consists of 17 residues. The ends lost 4 bases at V and 3 bases at J; junction bases unmatched: 10. As DNA, the CDR3 is TGTGCCAGCAGTTCGTTCCTAGCGGGGTCCTACTACAATGAGCAGTTCTTC. This sequence encodes CASSSFLAGSYYNEQFF.

The genes are TRBV7-2 and TRBJ2-7; 9 bases match TRBD1. The CDR3 extends over 17 amino acids. The germline V gene encodes CDR1 SGHTA and CDR2 FQGNSA. V was clipped by 0 bases and J by 2 bases; unmatched bases: 8. CDR3 sequence: CASSLAVGQGRTYEQYF. CDR3 DNA sequence: TGTGCCAGCAGCTTAGCCGTCGGACAGGGGAGGACCTACGAGCAGTACTTC.

The V call is TRBV7-8, the J call TRBJ2-6; D gene ambiguous. The germline CDR1 and CDR2 sequences are SGHVS and FQNEAQ. Trimming stripped 1 base from V and 6 bases from J, with 7 bases between. This CDR3 is built from 14 residues. In DNA, the CDR3 is TGTGCCAGCAGCTTAGTCGGGTCGGCCAACGTCCTGACTTTC. It translates to CASSLVGSANVLTF.

The V gene is TRBV9, the J gene TRBJ2-1, with D perhaps TRBD1 (6 bases). Trimming stripped 0 bases from V and 8 bases from J, with 15 bases between. This CDR3 region has 15 residues. The germline V gene encodes CDR1 SGDLS and CDR2 YYNGEE. The CDR3 protein is CASSVAGSGAYEQFF. CDR3 in DNA: TGTGCCAGCAGCGTAGCGGGTTCAGGGGCCTATGAGCAGTTCTTC. The variable domain in full, with the rest retrieved from reference TRBV9 and TRBJ2-1, is DSGVTQTPKHLITATGQRVTLRCSPRSGDLSVYWYQQSLDQGLQFLIQYYNGEERAKGNILERFSAQQFPDLHSELNLSSLELGDSALYFCASSVAGSGAYEQFFGPGTRLTVL.

This rearrangement joins TRBV29-1 to TRBJ2-7; no clear D. Trimming pared 5 bases from V and 2 bases from J, leaving 13 bases between. The CDR3 contains 13 residues. Germline loops: CDR1 SQVTM, CDR2 ANQGSEA. DNA of the CDR3: TGCAGCGTTCAGGTGGTAAACGCCTACGAGCAGTACTTC. Amino acid sequence: CSVQVVNAYEQYF.